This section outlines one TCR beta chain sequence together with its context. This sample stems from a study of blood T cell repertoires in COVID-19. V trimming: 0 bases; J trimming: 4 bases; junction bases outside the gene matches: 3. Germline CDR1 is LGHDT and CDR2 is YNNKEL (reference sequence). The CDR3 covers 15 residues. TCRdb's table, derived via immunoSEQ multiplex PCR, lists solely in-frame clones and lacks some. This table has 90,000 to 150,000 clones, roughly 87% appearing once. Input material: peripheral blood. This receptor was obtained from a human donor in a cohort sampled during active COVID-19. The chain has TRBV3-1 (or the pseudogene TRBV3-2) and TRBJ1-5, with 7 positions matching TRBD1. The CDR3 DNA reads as TGTGCCAGCAGCCAAGACCGGGACAGAAATCAGCCCCAGCATTTT. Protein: CASSQDRDRNQPQHF.